The 26 T cell receptor beta chains below all came from one sample that was sequenced in a study of cytomegalovirus exposure and HLA in healthy donors. Both 60 Vbeta primers and 13 Jbeta primers went into the PCR. Some clones are missing from TCRdb's copy, which holds only in-frame ones; the method was immunoSEQ multiplex PCR. This table has under 95,000 clones, roughly 83% appearing once. The sequencing input was PBMCs. These receptors originate from a woman aged 40 to 55 in good health and CMV-seropositive.

This chain links TRBV7-9 with TRBJ1-5; D uncertain. V lost 7 bases and J lost 2, with 9 bases in between. Germline CDR1 reads SEHNR; CDR2 reads FQNEAQ (reference sequence). The CDR3 extends over 13 amino acids. The DNA for the CDR3 is TGTGCCAGCACCCTAGAGGGCAATCAGCCCCAGCATTTT. Protein product: CASTLEGNQPQHF. The entire variable domain, with the rest obtained from reference TRBV7-9 and TRBJ1-5, is as follows: DTGVSQNPRHKITKRGQNVTFRCDPISEHNRLYWYRQTLGQGPEFLTYFQNEAQLEKSRLLSDRFSAERPKGSFSTLEIQRTEQGDSAMYLCASTLEGNQPQHFGDGTRLSIL.

This chain links TRBV9 with TRBJ1-4; 10 positions match TRBD1. After removal of 4 bases from V and 2 bases from J, the junction contained 5 bases not matched to a gene. There are 16 residues in the CDR3. CDR1 and CDR2 (germline): SGDLS, YYNGEE. DNA of the CDR3: TGTGCCAGCAGCCGGGGACAGGGGAGGACTAATGAAAAACTGTTTTTT. It codes for CASSRGQGRTNEKLFF.

The CDR3 is CASGLVGAKNIQYF. The CDR3 bases are TGTGCCAGCGGACTAGTGGGAGCCAAAAACATTCAGTACTTC. The chain employs TRBV27 and TRBJ2-4; TRBD2 matches at 7 bases. The germline V gene has CDR1 MNHEY and CDR2 SMNVEV (reference sequence). The CDR3 sequence is 14 residues long. J gave up 0 bases and V 8 bases, and 4 bases lay outside the gene matches.

The chain combines TRBV7-2 with TRBJ2-3; D may be TRBD1 (5 bases). Germline CDR1 and CDR2: SGHTA and FQGNSA. V lost 5 bases to trimming and J lost 7 bases, with 19 bases between them. The CDR3 is 15 amino acids. The CDR3 DNA reads as TGTGCCAGCAGCCCACACTCCAGACAGACCCATACGCAGTATTTT. Its protein product is CASSPHSRQTHTQYF. Supplemented by reference TRBV7-2 and TRBJ2-3, the full variable domain reads GAGVSQSPSNKVTEKGKDVELRCDPISGHTALYWYRQSLGQGLEFLIYFQGNSAPDKSGLPSDRFSAERTGGSVSTLTIQRTQQEDSAVYLCASSPHSRQTHTQYFGPGTRLTVL.

This chain connects TRBV6-1 to TRBJ2-1; TRBD1 matches at 7 bases. Trimming at V came to 4 bases and at J to 5 bases, leaving 8 bases not matched to a gene. Germline V CDR1 and CDR2: MNHNS, SASEGT. This CDR3 has 15 amino acids. The CDR3 bases are TGTGCCAGCAGTGGTGGGACAGTACCGAACAATGAGCAGTTCTTC. It translates to CASSGGTVPNNEQFF.

On this clone itself: Within the sample, other DNA sequences also encode this same CDR3. The chain employs TRBV7-2 and TRBJ1-2, with TRBD1 as a possible D gene (6 bases). With 0 bases removed from V and 4 bases from J, the gap between germline ends came to 12 bases. The CDR3 loop spans 15 amino acids. Looked up from germline, CDR1 is SGHTA and CDR2 is FQGNSA. The DNA of the CDR3 is TGTGCCAGCAGCTTAGCCCAGGGGACCGGCTATGGCTACACCTTC. It encodes CASSLAQGTGYGYTF.

The chain couples TRBV7-6 to TRBJ1-2; 10 nucleotides agree with TRBD1. The CDR3 has 14 residues. J was trimmed by 6 bases and V by 5 bases; bases with no gene match: 6. Germline values: CDR1 SGHVS, CDR2 FNYEAQ. The CDR3 protein is CASSLTGGRDGYTF. DNA of the CDR3: TGTGCCAGCAGCCTGACAGGGGGCAGGGATGGCTACACCTTC.

This rearrangement joins TRBV4-1 to TRBJ2-7; D gene unclear. Looked up from germline, CDR1 is MGHRA and CDR2 is YSYEKL. The CDR3 has 14 residues. Deletions cut 0 bases from V and 3 bases from J, with 9 bases between. The CDR3 spells CASSQELPGYEQYF. For the CDR3, the DNA is TGCGCCAGCAGCCAAGAGTTGCCGGGCTACGAGCAGTACTTC.

The rearrangement joins TRBV27 to TRBJ2-1, with TRBD2 matching over 12 bases. CDR1 is MNHEY and CDR2 is SMNVEV in the germline V gene (reference sequence). The CDR3 extends over 16 amino acids. V was clipped by 5 bases and J by 4 bases; unmatched bases: 6. The CDR3 reads CASSPRTSGIYNEQFF. In DNA, the CDR3 is TGTGCCAGCAGTCCGCGGACTAGCGGGATATACAATGAGCAGTTCTTC.

The genes are TRBV27 and TRBJ2-1; 8 nucleotides line up with TRBD1. Germline values: CDR1 MNHEY, CDR2 SMNVEV (reference sequence). The CDR3 spans 16 residues. With 7 bases clipped from V and 5 bases from J, the junction kept 13 bases outside the gene matches. The CDR3 loop reads CASNPFQGAPNNEQFF. The DNA of the CDR3 is TGTGCCAGCAACCCCTTTCAGGGGGCCCCTAACAATGAGCAGTTCTTC.

The chain joins TRBV9 to TRBJ1-4; D is possibly TRBD1 (6 bases). Trimming shortened V by 3 bases and J by 1 base, and 10 bases separated the two germline ends. This CDR3 is built from 15 residues. Germline loops: CDR1 SGDLS, CDR2 YYNGEE. This CDR3 is CASSAQGRTNEKLFF. CDR3 nucleotides: TGTGCCAGCAGCGCCCAGGGGAGAACTAATGAAAAACTGTTTTTT.

The V gene is TRBV7-9, the J gene TRBJ2-4; 11 bases are a match to TRBD2. Germline CDR1 reads SEHNR; CDR2 reads FQNEAQ (reference sequence). J was trimmed by 0 bases and V by 5 bases; bases with no gene match: 3. The CDR3 totals 16 residues. The CDR3 DNA reads as TGTGCCAGCAGCCCGGGACTAGCGGTAGCCAAAAACATTCAGTACTTC. This sequence encodes CASSPGLAVAKNIQYF.

The rearrangement uses TRBV6-5 and TRBJ1-2, with 7 bases that match TRBD1. Trimming at V came to 6 bases and at J to 4 bases, leaving 11 bases not matched to a gene. CDR1 is MNHEY, CDR2 SVGAGI, per germline. CDR3 length: 15 residues. Here the CDR3 reads CASSLTPAGGYGYTF. CDR3 bases: TGTGCCAGCAGCCTAACCCCGGCAGGGGGCTATGGCTACACCTTC.

This chain connects TRBV28 to TRBJ2-1; 10 bases agree with TRBD2. J gave up 5 bases and V 3 bases, and 4 bases lay outside the gene matches. Germline V gene sequence: CDR1 MDHEN, CDR2 SYDVKM. The length of the CDR3 is 15 residues. CDR3 nucleotide sequence: TGTGCCAGCAGTTTCCGAGGACTAGCGGACAATGAGCAGTTCTTC. Protein sequence: CASSFRGLADNEQFF.

J is TRBJ2-7 and V is TRBV2; tentative D call: TRBD2 (6 bases). The germline gives CDR1 SNHLY, CDR2 FYNNEI. Trimming shortened V by 8 bases and J by 6 bases, and 17 bases separated the two germline ends. The CDR3 runs 13 residues. CDR3 protein: CASGTVGRPEQYF. The CDR3 nucleotides read TGTGCCAGCGGTACAGTAGGGAGGCCCGAGCAGTACTTC.

The chain links TRBV9 to TRBJ2-1; TRBD2 aligns across 11 bases. Germline V gene lookup returns CDR1 SGDLS and CDR2 YYNGEE. V lost 4 bases and J lost 7; bases outside the gene matches: 10. CDR3 size: 16 residues. The CDR3 bases are TGTGCCAGCAGCTCCCTCGGGACTAGCGGAAAAAATGAGCAGTTCTTC. Encoded protein: CASSSLGTSGKNEQFF.

The chain joins TRBV27 to TRBJ2-7; 9 bases fit TRBD1. Per germline, CDR1 MNHEY and CDR2 SMNVEV (reference sequence). After removal of 6 bases from V and 5 bases from J, the junction contained 11 bases not matched to a gene. The CDR3 has 15 residues. The CDR3 DNA reads as TGTGCCAGCAGAACACCGGGACAGGGTTATCACGAGCAGTACTTC. Translation gives CASRTPGQGYHEQYF.

The V and J genes are TRBV9 and TRBJ2-5; possible D gene TRBD2, 6 bases. V shed 2 bases and J shed 4 bases, with 15 bases lying between them. Per the germline V gene, CDR1 is SGDLS and CDR2 is YYNGEE. The CDR3 consists of 15 residues. DNA for the CDR3: TGTGCCAGCAGCGTTCGGGGTGACGGGGGAGAGACCCAGTACTTC. Its translation: CASSVRGDGGETQYF. The full variable domain, completed using reference TRBV9 and TRBJ2-5, is DSGVTQTPKHLITATGQRVTLRCSPRSGDLSVYWYQQSLDQGLQFLIQYYNGEERAKGNILERFSAQQFPDLHSELNLSSLELGDSALYFCASSVRGDGGETQYFGPGTRLLVL.

V is TRBV2 and J is TRBJ1-6, with D perhaps TRBD1 (6 bases). In germline, CDR1 is SNHLY, CDR2 FYNNEI. This CDR3 has 13 amino acids. V was cut by 11 bases and J by 7 bases, with 15 bases left in between. CDR3 in amino acids: CALGGGLNSPLHF. CDR3 nucleotides: TGTGCCTTAGGGGGGGGGCTAAATTCACCCCTCCACTTT.

V and J are TRBV6-1 and TRBJ1-5; 11 bases line up with TRBD1. This CDR3 has 17 residues. J lost 2 bases, V lost 2 bases, and 5 bases had no gene match. CDR1 is MNHNS, CDR2 SASEGT, per germline. CDR3 protein: CASSERGTGGGNQPQHF. The CDR3 DNA is TGTGCCAGCAGTGAAAGGGGGACAGGGGGGGGCAATCAGCCCCAGCATTTT.

This clone was recorded a few times. The chain employs TRBV7-2 and TRBJ2-3, with TRBD2 identical over 16 bases. The length of the CDR3 is 17 residues. Losses at the gene ends were 6 bases for V and 5 bases for J; bases not matched to a gene: 8. Germline V CDR1 and CDR2: SGHTA, FQGNSA. CDR3 coding DNA: TGTGCCAGCAGTGCCGGGACTAGCGGGGGGGCCATAGATACGCAGTATTTT. Translated: CASSAGTSGGAIDTQYF.

As concerns this clone: Other DNA sequences in the same sample also yield this CDR3. V is TRBV19 and J is TRBJ2-7; the D is unclear. The CDR3 has 12 residues. Trimming removed 2 bases at V and 7 bases at J, with 9 bases between. The germline V gene encodes CDR1 LNHDA and CDR2 SQIVND (reference sequence). The CDR3: CASSIPAGEQYF. As DNA, the CDR3 is TGTGCCAGTAGTATACCGGCAGGAGAGCAGTACTTC.

J is TRBJ2-1 and V is TRBV7-9; 8 bases fit TRBD1. The germline V gene encodes CDR1 SEHNR and CDR2 FQNEAQ (reference sequence). CDR3 length: 15 residues. Germline trimming cut 5 bases from V and 5 bases from J; bases unmatched to any gene: 8. CDR3 region: CASSKGQGKDNEQFF. The CDR3 region has the DNA TGTGCCAGCAGCAAAGGACAGGGTAAGGACAATGAGCAGTTCTTC.

The V and J genes are TRBV5-1 and TRBJ2-3; weak D call: TRBD1 (5 bases). V was trimmed by 2 bases and J by 3 bases, leaving 10 bases between them. The CDR3 is made up of 14 amino acids. CDR1 and CDR2 (germline): SGHRS, YFSETQ. CDR3 amino acids: CASSLGRETDTQYF. Written as DNA, the CDR3 is TGCGCCAGCAGCTTAGGCAGGGAAACAGATACGCAGTATTTT.

Points on this clone: Because the CDR3 is missing its conserved closing phenylalanine or tryptophan, this is likely a read error. No DNA is shown, since the ends of the CDR3 on it are uncertain; the CDR3 is the one TCRdb lists. The chain has TRBV12-5 and TRBJ1-4; the listed D gene, TRBD1, was not tested against the DNA. Germline loops: CDR1 LGHNT, CDR2 FRNRAP. The CDR3 is 13 residues long, counting both termini. The CDR3 sequence is CASGLVIWGHDIS.

The CDR3, as DNA: TGTGCCAGCAGTTTTTGGAGGGACAATGAGCAGTTCTTC. This sequence encodes CASSFWRDNEQFF. The J gene is TRBJ2-1, the V gene TRBV27; weak D call: TRBD2 (6 bases). This CDR3 comprises 13 residues. The germline V and J ends were trimmed by 3 bases and 5 bases, with 8 bases remaining between them. Germline CDR1 and CDR2: MNHEY and SMNVEV (reference sequence).